There are a few counts of the clone carrying this TCR beta chain. In TCRdb, the RT-PCR reads were re-called with MiXCR into one record per CDR3 protein. Of about a million distinct CDR3 sequences listed, roughly 17% are singletons. The sample is drawn from a study of patients and donors after allogeneic stem cell transplantation. CDR3 length: 17 residues. The V gene end was trimmed by 5 bases and the J gene end by 0 bases; junction bases not matched to a gene: 11. The germline CDR1 and CDR2 sequences are DFQATT and SNEGSKA (reference sequence). This clonotype was obtained from a human donor who was either an allogeneic HSCT recipient or a stem cell or donor lymphocyte infusion donor (not recorded which). It is not recorded whose cells these are; they may come from a transplant donor. The genes are TRBV20-1 and TRBJ2-7; 12 bases map to TRBD2. Sequencing was done on a sample of blood, either unsorted or a sorted T cell fraction (not recorded which). The CDR3 DNA reads as TGCAGTGCTGGGGAAACTAGCGGGAGGATGAGCTCCTACGAGCAGTACTTC. Protein sequence: CSAGETSGRMSSYEQYF.